This entry concerns a single T cell receptor beta chain. Its target is unknown. V lost 4 bases, J lost 5 bases, and 5 bases stayed unmatched. CDR3 length: 14 residues. Germline CDR1 and CDR2: SGHRS and YFSETQ. The primer mix had 60 Vbeta and 13 Jbeta primers. The method was immunoSEQ multiplex PCR; TCRdb's version includes in-frame clones alone and lacks a portion of them. The sample yields about 200,000 clones, of which the top ten take up 6.5%. These data come from a study of cytomegalovirus exposure and HLA in healthy donors. Overall study context: There were 117 million unique TCR beta sequences, drawn from 150 million to 200 million T cells, in an earlier analysis. Study-wide findings and caveats: A further, later analysis showed that HLA-associated TCR beta chains (compared with equally common others) were more clonally expanded.

The J gene is TRBJ1-4, the V gene TRBV5-1; 7 bases map to TRBD1. The TCR was taken from a man between 25 and 39 years old in good health and CMV-seronegative. The sequenced material came from PBMCs. CDR3 sequence reads: CASSPGQLNEKLFF. CDR3 nucleotide sequence: TGCGCCAGCAGCCCGGGACAGCTAAATGAAAAACTGTTTTTT.